The clone carrying this T cell receptor (beta chain) was found a few times. Its specificity is unknown. The PCR contained 60 Vbeta and 13 Jbeta primers. This table comes from immunoSEQ multiplex PCR, and its TCRdb copy is limited to in-frame clones, with some not included. This sample has some 100,000 clones, with around 75% found just once. The data stem from a study of cytomegalovirus exposure and HLA in healthy donors. Study-wide results and caveats: Productive rates of about 90% or about 30% were seen for most TCR beta V segments in an earlier analysis.

V was clipped by 1 base and J by 3 bases; unmatched bases: 3. Germline V gene data show CDR1 as SGHDT and CDR2 as YYEEEE. The CDR3 is 15 residues long. Sequencing was carried out using PBMCs. This rearrangement joins TRBV5-6 to TRBJ2-1, with TRBD2 identical over 8 bases. The TCR was taken from a male donor in good health and CMV-seropositive. CDR3 loop: CASSLLAGGYNEQFF. The CDR3 DNA is TGTGCCAGCAGCTTGCTGGCGGGGGGCTACAATGAGCAGTTCTTC. Based on the CDR3 plus reference TRBV5-6 and TRBJ2-1, the full variable domain is DAGVTQSPTHLIKTRGQQVTLRCSPKSGHDTVSWYQQALGQGPQFIFQYYEEEERQRGNFPDRFSGHQFPNYSSELNVNALLLGDSALYLCASSLLAGGYNEQFFGPGTRLTVL.